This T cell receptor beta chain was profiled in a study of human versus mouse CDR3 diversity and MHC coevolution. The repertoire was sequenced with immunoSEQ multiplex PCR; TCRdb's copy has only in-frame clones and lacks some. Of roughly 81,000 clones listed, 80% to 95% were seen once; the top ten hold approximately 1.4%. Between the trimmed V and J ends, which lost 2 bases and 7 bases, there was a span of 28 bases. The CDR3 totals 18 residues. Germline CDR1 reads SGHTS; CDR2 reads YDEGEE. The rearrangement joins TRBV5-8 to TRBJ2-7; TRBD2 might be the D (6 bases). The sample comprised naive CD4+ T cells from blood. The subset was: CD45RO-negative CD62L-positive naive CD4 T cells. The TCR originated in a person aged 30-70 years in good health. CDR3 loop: CASSFLRGGATTSWEQYF. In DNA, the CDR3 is TGTGCCAGCAGCTTCCTCCGGGGCGGGGCTACAACCTCCTGGGAGCAGTACTTC. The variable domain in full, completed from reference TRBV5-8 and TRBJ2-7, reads EAGVTQSPTHLIKTRGQQATLRCSPISGHTSVYWYQQALGLGLQFLLWYDEGEERNRGNFPPRFSGRQFPNYSSELNVNALELEDSALYLCASSFLRGGATTSWEQYFGPGTRLTVT.